The next 14 T cell receptor beta chains were all read from a single sample in a study of T cells in Graves' hyperthyroidism and ophthalmopathy. The investigators amplified TCR beta CDR3 regions from RNA transcripts. First-round RT-PCR targeting the TCR CDR3 was performed with the HTBI primer set. In TCRdb, the multiplex PCR reads were re-called with MiXCR into one record per CDR3 protein. This table holds 450,000 to 550,000 distinct CDR3 sequences, roughly 24% found once. Sequencing input: blood. The receptor source for this set is a woman aged 30 to 39 with Graves' ophthalmopathy.

The sample holds a few counts of this clonotype. Because it lacks the conserved phenylalanine or tryptophan at the end, this CDR3 is likely a read error. The rearrangement joins TRBV7-8 to TRBJ1-2; D remains ambiguous. This CDR3 is built from 13 residues. The V gene's germline CDR1 is SGHVS and CDR2 FQNEAQ. Trimming removed 5 bases at V and 5 bases at J, with 12 bases between. CDR3 region: CASSPGASYGYTV. CDR3 sequence (DNA): TGTGCCAGCAGCCCCGGCGCTTCGTATGGCTACACCGTC.

As concerns this clonotype: A much larger clone lies a single base off, so this may be a read error. The genes are TRBV2 and TRBJ2-2; 7 nucleotides match TRBD2. This CDR3 is built from 13 residues. Germline CDR1 is SNHLY and CDR2 is FYNNEI. V lost 8 bases to trimming and J lost 6 bases; unmatched junction nucleotides: 6. CDR3 amino acids: CASCGLVAGELFF. The CDR3 bases are TGTGCCAGCTGCGGACTAGTTGCCGGGGAGCTGTTTTTT.

This clonotype was observed a handful of times. The chain carries TRBV6-5 and TRBJ1-1; no firm D call. The CDR3 has 14 residues. V was clipped by 3 bases and J by 1 base, with 9 bases between them. From germline, CDR1 is MNHEY and CDR2 SVGAGI. CDR3 residues: CASSYIAGNTEAFF. In nucleotides, the CDR3 is TGTGCCAGCAGTTATATAGCAGGGAACACTGAAGCTTTCTTT.

This clonotype was counted between two and nine times. The chain couples TRBV6-2 or TRBV6-3 to TRBJ2-5; 12 positions agree with TRBD2. The CDR3 loop spans 15 amino acids. Looked up from germline, CDR1 is MNHEY and CDR2 is SVGEGT. Trimming took 7 bases from V and 2 from J; bases not matched to a gene: 5. The CDR3 sequence: CASTTSGGPQETQYF. CDR3 coding DNA: TGTGCCAGCACTACTAGCGGGGGGCCTCAAGAGACCCAGTACTTC.

This clonotype was counted only a few times. It may be a read error: a sequence one base away is much more abundant. V and J are TRBV20-1 and TRBJ2-7; D assignment may be TRBD1 or TRBD2 (7 bases each). CDR1 and CDR2 from the germline V gene are DFQATT and SNEGSKA (reference sequence). V gave up 3 bases and J gave up 2 bases, with 11 bases separating them. This CDR3 region has 13 residues. CDR3 protein: CSARAGGAYEQYF. DNA for the CDR3: TGCAGTGCTAGGGCAGGGGGGGCCTACGAGCAGTACTTC.

This clonotype was recorded many times. The chain is built from TRBV5-5 and TRBJ1-2; no firm D call. Germline values: CDR1 SGHKS, CDR2 YYEKEE (reference sequence). The length of the CDR3 is 13 residues. V lost 3 bases and J 7 bases, leaving 13 bases between the germline ends. CDR3 DNA sequence: TGTGCCAGCAGCTCGATGGACGGTTCTGGCTACACCTTC. Protein product: CASSSMDGSGYTF.

On this clonotype itself: Possible read error: a much larger clone is one base away. The chain recombines TRBV5-1 with TRBJ2-2; D is tentatively TRBD1 or TRBD2 (5 bases each). Germline V gene sequence: CDR1 SGHRS, CDR2 YFSETQ. The CDR3 is 17 residues long. CDR3 region: CASSLGWGSANTGELCF. For the CDR3, the DNA is TGCGCCAGCAGCTTGGGTTGGGGGTCGGCGAACACCGGGGAGCTGTGTTTT.

The sample holds many counts of this clonotype. The genes are TRBV28 and TRBJ1-5; D may be TRBD1 (5 bases). The CDR3 has 19 residues. V lost 4 bases and J lost 0, with 22 bases in between. The germline CDR1 and CDR2 sequences are MDHEN and SYDVKM. The CDR3 here is CASSSIQDKRGHSNQPQHF. The CDR3 region has the DNA TGTGCCAGCAGTTCGATACAAGACAAGAGGGGCCATAGCAATCAGCCCCAGCATTTT.

This sequence joins TRBV4-2 and TRBJ1-6; D is unresolved. The CDR3 is made up of 13 amino acids. Germline assignment: CDR1 LGHNA and CDR2 YNFKEQ. Deletions cut 0 bases from V and 15 bases from J, with 12 bases between. CDR3 DNA sequence: TGTGCCAGCAGCCAAGATACCGGCCGCCTCCTCCACTTT. This sequence encodes CASSQDTGRLLHF.

Many counts were recorded for this clonotype. This sequence joins TRBV7-8 and TRBJ2-2, with D tentatively TRBD1 (6 bases). Germline V gene data show CDR1 as SGHVS and CDR2 as FQNEAQ. Trimming took 0 bases from V and 1 from J, leaving 12 bases between them. The CDR3 consists of 17 residues. The CDR3 reads CASSLAIRTVNTGELFF. DNA of the CDR3: TGTGCCAGCAGCTTAGCCATAAGGACAGTGAACACCGGGGAGCTGTTTTTT.

Many counts were recorded for this clonotype. The chain couples TRBV6-2 or TRBV6-3 to TRBJ2-7; D is possibly TRBD1 or TRBD2 (5 bases each). The V and J ends lost 4 bases and 5 bases respectively, with 18 bases between them. This CDR3 has 15 amino acids. Germline V lookup: CDR1 MNHEY, CDR2 SVGEGT. CDR3 loop: CASSSTLGEMDEQYF. CDR3 in DNA: TGTGCCAGCAGTTCGACATTAGGGGAGATGGACGAGCAGTACTTC.

This clonotype has ten or more counts. The V gene is TRBV20-1, the J gene TRBJ2-1, with unresolved D. CDR3 length: 14 amino acids. V lost 0 bases and J lost 8, with 14 bases in between. Germline CDR1 and CDR2: DFQATT and SNEGSKA (reference sequence). CDR3 nucleotides: TGCAGTGCTAGAGATCCAGCCGGGTCCGATGAGCAGTTCTTC. Translated: CSARDPAGSDEQFF.

This clonotype was seen many times. The chain joins TRBV4-3 to TRBJ1-5, with TRBD1 matching over 9 bases. This CDR3 is 15 amino acids long. Trimming at V came to 4 bases and at J to 2 bases, leaving 3 bases not matched to a gene. Looked up from germline, CDR1 is LGHNA and CDR2 is YSLEER. In DNA form, the CDR3 reads TGCGCCAGCAGCCGGACAGGGGCGGGCAATCAGCCCCAGCATTTT. This translates into CASSRTGAGNQPQHF.

Ten or more counts support this clonotype. This rearrangement joins TRBV6-1 to TRBJ1-1; 7 nucleotides agree with TRBD1. CDR3 size: 11 residues. V trimming: 8 bases; J trimming: 5 bases; junction bases outside the gene matches: 2. Germline assignment: CDR1 MNHNS and CDR2 SASEGT. For the CDR3, the DNA is TGTGCCAGCCCAGGGGGGACTGAAGCTTTCTTT. Encoded protein: CASPGGTEAFF.